These T cell receptor beta chains were read from a single sample in a study of cytomegalovirus exposure and HLA in healthy donors. Sequencing used immunoSEQ multiplex PCR; TCRdb keeps in-frame clones, though not all of them. The repertoire holds 200,000 to 300,000 clones, with 84% as singletons. Input material: PBMCs. Source of these receptors: a woman aged 35 to 49 in good health and CMV-seropositive. The CDR3 runs from the conserved cysteine through the conserved F or W. D genes are given only for firm matches. Only part of the rows carry a size: once, few, many, or a class if the clone is expanded.

>TRBJ2-1|TRBV9|.|.
CASSVGSNPRVSSYNEQFF
TGTGCCAGCAGCGTAGGTTCTAACCCTCGGGTAAGCTCCTACAATGAGCAGTTCTTC
>TRBJ2-7|TRBV27|.|.
CASSFTGTHEQYF
TGTGCCAGCAGTTTTACAGGGACCCACGAGCAGTACTTC
>TRBJ2-5|TRBV6-1|.|TRBD2
CASSGTGTSGSLETQYF
TGTGCCAGCAGTGGGACAGGGACTAGCGGGAGTCTAGAGACCCAGTACTTC
>TRBJ1-5|TRBV16|once|.
CASSLDKVGPQHF
TGTGCCAGCAGCCTAGACAAGGTAGGGCCCCAGCATTTT
>TRBJ2-7|TRBV6-4|.|TRBD2
CASSESAGLSYEQYF
TGTGCCAGCAGTGAATCAGCGGGACTCTCCTACGAGCAGTACTTC
>TRBJ1-5|TRBV7-9|.|.
CSSTSTDQPQHF
TGTTCCAGCACCTCAACAGATCAGCCCCAGCATTTT
>TRBJ2-5|TRBV7-9|.|.
CASSRLQETQYF
TGTGCCAGCAGCCGACTCCAAGAGACCCAGTACTTC
>TRBJ2-2|TRBV5-1|.|.
CASSFAGNTGELFF
TGCGCCAGCAGCTTTGCGGGTAACACCGGGGAGCTGTTTTTT
>TRBJ1-2|TRBV7-9|.|.
CASSLEGQELYGYTF
TGTGCCAGCAGCTTAGAGGGGCAGGAGCTCTATGGCTACACCTTC
>TRBJ2-7|TRBV25-1|.|TRBD1
CASSEWDRAYEQYF
TGTGCCAGCAGTGAATGGGACAGGGCCTACGAGCAGTACTTC
>TRBJ2-1|TRBV27|.|.
CASSERDEQFF
TGTGCCAGCAGTGAGAGGGATGAGCAGTTCTTC